The rows below give T cell receptor beta chains drawn from one sample of a study of cytomegalovirus exposure and HLA in healthy donors. Assay used: immunoSEQ multiplex PCR; TCRdb lists only in-frame clones, some missing. Here the sample spans 150,000 to 200,000 clones, roughly 80% being singletons. The sequenced material came from PBMCs. Receptor source: a woman aged 30 to 39 in good health and CMV-seronegative. CDR3s include the opening cysteine and the closing phenylalanine or tryptophan. D genes are given only for firm matches. Rows may omit the clone size; those that give it use once, few, many or a size class.

j_call	v_call	clone_size	d_call	cdr3_aa	cdr3_nt
TRBJ2-5	TRBV2	.	TRBD1	CASGRDSPMGETQYF	TGTGCCAGCGGCAGGGACAGTCCAATGGGGGAGACCCAGTACTTC
TRBJ2-1	TRBV4-1	once	.	CASSQDPVPYNEQFF	TGCGCCAGCAGCCAAGATCCAGTACCGTACAATGAGCAGTTCTTC
TRBJ1-1	TRBV5-1	.	TRBD1	CASSTPRTGENTEALF	TGCGCCAGCAGCACCCCGAGGACAGGGGAGAACACTGAAGCTCTCTTT
TRBJ2-1	TRBV6-5	.	TRBD2	CASSYSRLAGGNEQFF	TGTGCCAGCAGTTACTCAAGACTAGCGGGGGGCAATGAGCAGTTCTTC
TRBJ2-7	TRBV10-2	.	TRBD1	CASSARGYEQYF	TGCGCCAGCAGTGCCAGGGGGTACGAGCAGTACTTC
TRBJ2-7	TRBV15	.	.	CATSRAVNEQYF	TGTGCCACCAGCAGAGCGGTAAACGAGCAGTACTTC
TRBJ2-7	TRBV5-1	.	TRBD1	CASTRDSPETYEQYF	TGCGCCAGCACCAGGGACAGCCCCGAGACCTACGAGCAGTACTTC
TRBJ1-4	TRBV9	.	.	CASSVYPGQKLFF	TGTGCCAGCAGCGTATATCCGGGTCAAAAACTGTTTTTT
TRBJ1-5	TRBV5-5	.	.	CASSFQAGNQPQHF	TGTGCCAGCAGCTTTCAGGCAGGCAATCAGCCCCAGCATTTT
TRBJ2-1	TRBV11-2	.	TRBD1	CASSPGTGEKVRNEQFF	TGTGCCAGCAGCCCAGGGACAGGGGAGAAAGTGCGCAATGAGCAGTTCTTC
TRBJ1-6	TRBV6-5	.	TRBD1	CASRPEQGLGSPLHF	TGTGCCAGCAGACCTGAACAGGGGCTAGGGTCACCCCTCCACTTT
TRBJ1-3	TRBV18	.	.	CASSLSQLSSGNTIYF	TGTGCCAGCTCACTCTCACAGCTGAGCTCTGGAAACACCATATATTTT
TRBJ2-3	TRBV7-9	.	TRBD2	CASSFLAGGGTDTQYF	TGTGCCAGCAGCTTTCTAGCGGGGGGGGGCACAGATACGCAGTATTTT
TRBJ1-1	TRBV29-1	.	.	CSFSTGRNTEAFF	TGCAGCTTCTCGACAGGTCGGAACACTGAAGCTTTCTTT
TRBJ1-1	TRBV2	.	.	CASSPLGGGVTEAFF	TGTGCCAGCAGCCCCCTGGGTGGGGGGGTCACTGAAGCTTTCTTT
TRBJ1-4	TRBV5-1	.	TRBD1	CASREGGAKANEKLFF	TGCGCCAGCAGGGAAGGGGGCGCGAAAGCTAATGAAAAACTGTTTTTT
TRBJ1-4	TRBV5-1	.	TRBD1	CASMAGDRGANEKLFF	TGCGCCAGCATGGCCGGGGACAGGGGTGCTAATGAAAAACTGTTTTTT
TRBJ2-1	TRBV28	.	TRBD2	CASSFGLAGNEQFF	TGTGCCAGCAGTTTTGGGCTAGCGGGGAATGAGCAGTTCTTC
TRBJ2-3	TRBV5-6	.	TRBD2	CASSLVLAGVDTQYF	TGTGCCAGCAGCTTGGTACTAGCGGGGGTGGATACGCAGTATTTT
TRBJ2-3	TRBV7-6	.	.	CASSSPRLSRDTQYF	TGTGCCAGCAGCTCCCCGAGACTGTCCCGCGATACGCAGTATTTT
TRBJ1-1	TRBV29-1	.	.	CSVGSLTRKAFF	TGCAGCGTTGGCTCTCTTACGAGAAAAGCTTTCTTT
TRBJ1-3	TRBV7-2	few	.	CASSFLMGATGNTIYF	TGTGCCAGCAGCTTTCTGATGGGGGCGACGGGAAACACCATATATTTT
TRBJ1-5	TRBV19	.	.	CASSIPPSGNQPQHF	TGTGCCAGTAGTATTCCCCCCTCGGGGAATCAGCCCCAGCATTTT
TRBJ2-1	TRBV11-2	.	.	CASSLGLYNEQFF	TGTGCCAGCAGCTTAGGACTTTACAATGAGCAGTTCTTC
TRBJ1-5	TRBV6-1	few	.	CASSGVWPQHF	TGTGCCAGCAGTGGCGTATGGCCCCAGCATTTT
TRBJ1-1	TRBV30	.	.	CAWTRKRGTEAFF	TGTGCCTGGACCCGGAAAAGGGGTACTGAAGCTTTCTTT
TRBJ1-2	TRBV19	.	.	CASSMETRASYGYTF	TGTGCCAGTAGTATGGAGACCAGGGCCTCCTATGGCTACACCTTC
TRBJ1-1	TRBV5-1	.	.	CASRMVESVNTEAFF	TGCGCCAGCAGGATGGTCGAATCGGTGAACACTGAAGCTTTCTTT
TRBJ2-2	TRBV5-4	.	TRBD1	CASSFPGQGSSYTGELFF	TGTGCCAGCAGCTTTCCGGGACAGGGGTCAAGTTACACCGGGGAGCTGTTTTTT
TRBJ2-7	TRBV6-5	.	TRBD2	CASSPLGGSRYEQYF	TGTGCCAGCAGCCCCCTGGGGGGGAGTCGGTACGAGCAGTACTTC
TRBJ2-3	TRBV6-5	once	.	CASSHEDTQYF	TGTGCCAGCAGCCATGAGGATACGCAGTATTTT
TRBJ2-3	TRBV30	.	.	CAWSPGGDTQYF	TGTGCCTGGAGCCCTGGGGGGGATACGCAGTATTTT
TRBJ2-5	TRBV19	.	TRBD2	CASSIAELAGPVMETQYF	TGTGCCAGTAGTATAGCGGAGCTAGCGGGGCCTGTGATGGAGACCCAGTACTTC
TRBJ2-7	TRBV15	.	TRBD2	CATSRGLGGSYEQYF	TGTGCCACCAGCAGAGGCCTCGGGGGGTCCTACGAGCAGTACTTC
TRBJ1-6	TRBV5-1	.	.	CASSLELTVGSPLHF	TGCGCCAGCAGCTTGGAGTTGACAGTTGGATCACCCCTCCACTTT
TRBJ1-6	TRBV9	.	TRBD1	CASSALLRDRNSPLHF	TGTGCCAGCAGCGCACTCCTCCGGGACAGAAATTCACCCCTCCACTTT
TRBJ2-7	TRBV19	.	TRBD2	CASSRGGVAGNYEQYF	TGTGCCAGTAGTCGGGGGGGAGTGGCTGGGAACTACGAGCAGTACTTC
TRBJ2-7	TRBV2	.	.	CASRPDNPTYEQYF	TGTGCCAGCAGACCCGACAATCCTACCTACGAGCAGTACTTC
TRBJ1-1	TRBV29-1	.	.	CSVATGLNTEAFF	TGCAGCGTGGCCACAGGGTTGAACACTGAAGCTTTCTTT
TRBJ2-4	TRBV5-1	.	TRBD2	CASSDTRGENIQYF	TGCGCCAGCAGCGATACCCGGGGGGAAAACATTCAGTACTTC
TRBJ2-7	TRBV19	.	.	CASSSVFTGSYEQYF	TGTGCCAGTAGTAGTGTCTTTACAGGTTCCTACGAGCAGTACTTC